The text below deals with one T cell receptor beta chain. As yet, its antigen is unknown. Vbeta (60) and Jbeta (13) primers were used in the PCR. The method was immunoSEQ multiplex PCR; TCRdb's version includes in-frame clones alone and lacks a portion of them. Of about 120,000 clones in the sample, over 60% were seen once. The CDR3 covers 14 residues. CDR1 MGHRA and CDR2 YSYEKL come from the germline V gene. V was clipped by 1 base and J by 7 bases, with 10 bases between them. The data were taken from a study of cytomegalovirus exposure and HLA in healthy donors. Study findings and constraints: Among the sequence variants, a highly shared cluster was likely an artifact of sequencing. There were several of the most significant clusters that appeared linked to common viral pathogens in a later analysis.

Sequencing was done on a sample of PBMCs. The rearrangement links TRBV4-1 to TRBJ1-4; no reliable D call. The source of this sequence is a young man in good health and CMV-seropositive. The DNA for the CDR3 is TGCGCCAGCAGCCAAGGAACAACAGTTGAAAAACTGTTTTTT. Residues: CASSQGTTVEKLFF.